This TCR beta chain was identified in a study of cytomegalovirus exposure and HLA in healthy donors. Study observations and caveats: An analysis done earlier found most TCR beta V segments productive about 87% or about 30% of the time.

Amplification used 60 Vbeta primers and 13 Jbeta primers. Profiling relied on immunoSEQ multiplex PCR, and the TCRdb table lists in-frame clones only, not all of them. The sample carries more than 70,000 clones, over 75% recorded once. About this clone itself: The target antigen is unknown.

Healthy bone marrow donors made up the donors. The clonotype comes from a man aged 25-40 years in good health and CMV-seropositive. What was sequenced was PBMCs.

Here the CDR3 DNA reads TGTGCCAGCAGTCTTCCGGGACAGACGAATACGCAGTATTTT. As protein: CASSLPGQTNTQYF. V and J are TRBV6-5 and TRBJ2-3, with 7 bases aligning to TRBD1. The germline gives CDR1 MNHEY, CDR2 SVGAGI. The CDR3 spans 14 residues. J gave up 7 bases and V 5 bases, and 9 bases lay outside the gene matches.